This is a list of T cell receptor beta chains from one sample in a study of blood T cell repertoires in COVID-19. The table came from immunoSEQ multiplex PCR; TCRdb's copy has only in-frame clones and leaves some out. The sample consists of 400,000 to 450,000 clones, more than 80% of them appearing once. Sequencing input: PBMCs or T cells enriched from blood (not recorded which). Receptors originate from a man between 25 and 39 years old who had recovered from COVID-19. The CDR3 runs from the conserved cysteine through the conserved F or W. The D gene is left open where the match is weak. Some rows have no size entry. The others give once, few or many, or a class for an expanded clone.

TRBJ2-7 - - TRBV7-9 TGTGCCAGCAGTATCCGAGGGCCAGAAGCCTACGAGCAGTACTTC CASSIRGPEAYEQYF
TRBJ2-7 TRBD2 - TRBV12-3/TRBV12-4 TGTGCCAGCGGGGGGGGGATAGACTACGAGCAGTACTTC CASGGGIDYEQYF
TRBJ1-6 - - TRBV19 TGTGCCAGTAGTATAGCGGAACCCAGGGTAAATTCACCCCTCCACTTT CASSIAEPRVNSPLHF
TRBJ1-1 - - TRBV7-6 TGTGCCAGCAGCTTGCGTGCCAACGAGAACACTGAAGCTTTCTTT CASSLRANENTEAFF
TRBJ2-7 TRBD2 - TRBV5-1 TGCGCCAGCAGCTTGTCCGTTAGCGGGAGTGGTGAGCAGTACTTC CASSLSVSGSGEQYF
TRBJ1-6 TRBD1 - TRBV5-1 TGCGCCAGCAGCTTGGGGCAGGGGGAAACGGCCTATAATTCACCCCTCCACTTT CASSLGQGETAYNSPLHF
TRBJ2-7 - - TRBV7-8 TGTGCCAGCAGCTTCCTGACTATTAACCTCTACGAGCAGTACTTC CASSFLTINLYEQYF
TRBJ2-1 - - TRBV6-5 TGTGCCAGCATCGTCATGGACAGATACTACAATGAGCAGTTCTTC CASIVMDRYYNEQFF
TRBJ2-2 TRBD1 - TRBV6-5 TGTGCCAGCCTGGGACAGCTGAACACCGGGGAGCTGTTTTTT CASLGQLNTGELFF
TRBJ1-1 - - TRBV4-1 TGCGCCAGCAGCCCCGGCAGGGTACTGAACACTGAAGCTTTCTTT CASSPGRVLNTEAFF
TRBJ2-1 TRBD2 - TRBV28 TGTGCCAGCAGCCCCCTCGCCGGGACTAGATTCAGCAATGAGCAGTTCTTC CASSPLAGTRFSNEQFF
TRBJ2-7 - - TRBV20-1 TGCAGTGCCAGACCCCTCTACGAGCAGTACTTC CSARPLYEQYF
TRBJ2-2 - once TRBV6-5 TGTGCCAGCAGCGTTACTAGATCCGGGGAGCTGTTTTTT CASSVTRSGELFF
TRBJ1-2 - - TRBV12-3/TRBV12-4 TGTGCCAGCAGTTTGGGGCAGGGAGGCTACACCTTC CASSLGQGGYTF
TRBJ1-1 - - TRBV6-5 TGTGCCAGCATGAGACTGTTCAACACTGAAGCTTTCTTT CASMRLFNTEAFF
TRBJ2-7 TRBD2 - TRBV11-1 TGTGCCAGCAGCTCGTGGACTAGCGGGAGTGGTTACGAGCAGTACTTC CASSSWTSGSGYEQYF
TRBJ1-2 - - TRBV28 TGTGCCAGCAGTTTACAGAACTATGGCTACACCTTC CASSLQNYGYTF
TRBJ2-3 - - TRBV18 TGTGCCAGCTCAAGGACCGCGCCAGGGGCAGATACGCAGTATTTT CASSRTAPGADTQYF
TRBJ2-7 - - TRBV28 TGTGCCACTGATACTCAGGGCTACGAGCAGTACTTC CATDTQGYEQYF
TRBJ2-2 TRBD2 - TRBV4-1 TGCGCCAGCAGCCATACTAGCGGGAGAAACACCGGGGAGCTGTTTTTT CASSHTSGRNTGELFF
TRBJ2-7 TRBD2 - TRBV9 TGTGCCAGCAGCGTCGCGGGAGGCATCTACGAGCAGTACTTC CASSVAGGIYEQYF
TRBJ2-1 TRBD2 once TRBV2 TGTGCCAGCAGGGCTATAGCGGGAGTTGGGTATGAGCAGTTCTTC CASRAIAGVGYEQFF